This T cell receptor (beta chain) was identified during a study of STAT5B mutations in CD4+ large granular lymphocyte leukemia. The wider study: When available, cryopreserved cells underwent CD8+ depletion before CD4+ selection.

General study points: No patients shared main leukemic clonotypes, though 25% to 30% appeared at low frequency elsewhere. 8/27 top patient clones versus 2/35 control clones were TRBV06-family.

This clone is termed medium-sized. Its target is unknown. The germline V gene encodes CDR1 MNHNS and CDR2 SASEGT. This CDR3 contains 12 residues. Deletions cut 5 bases from V and 8 bases from J, with 12 bases between. Sequencing was at survey level. Clones were sequenced by immunoSEQ multiplex PCR, and TCRdb holds only the in-frame ones, with some missing. There are around 4,600 clones in the sample; just under 80% occur only once, and roughly 8.2% lies in the top ten. The chain has TRBV6-1 and TRBJ1-1, with a possible D match to TRBD1 (6 bases). The receptor was derived from a man between 65 and 85 years old with CD4+ T-cell large granular lymphocyte leukemia. Sequencing was done on a sample of PBMCs. The CDR3 here is CASSSQGREAFF. For the CDR3, the DNA is TGTGCCAGCAGTTCACAGGGACGGGAAGCTTTCTTT.